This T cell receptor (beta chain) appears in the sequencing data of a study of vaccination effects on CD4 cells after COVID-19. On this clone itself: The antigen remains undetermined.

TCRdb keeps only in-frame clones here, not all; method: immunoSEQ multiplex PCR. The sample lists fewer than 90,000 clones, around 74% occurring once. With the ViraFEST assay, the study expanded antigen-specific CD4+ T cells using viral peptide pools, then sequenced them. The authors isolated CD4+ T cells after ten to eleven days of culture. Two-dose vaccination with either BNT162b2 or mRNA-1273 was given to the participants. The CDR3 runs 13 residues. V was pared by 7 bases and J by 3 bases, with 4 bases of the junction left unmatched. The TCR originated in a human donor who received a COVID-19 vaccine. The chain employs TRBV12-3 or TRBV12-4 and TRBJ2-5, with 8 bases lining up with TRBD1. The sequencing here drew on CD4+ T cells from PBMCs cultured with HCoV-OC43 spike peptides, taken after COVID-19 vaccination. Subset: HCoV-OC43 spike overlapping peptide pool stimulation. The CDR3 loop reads CASTMGQEETQYF. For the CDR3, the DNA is TGTGCCAGCACCATGGGACAGGAAGAGACCCAGTACTTC.